This T cell receptor beta chain was found in a study of cytomegalovirus exposure and HLA in healthy donors. Study-level background: Earlier, approximately 180 million T cells were analyzed, and 90 million to 140 million unique TCR beta sequences were found among them. Study-wide results and caveats: Some V segments could not be told apart, so they were left out, TRBV6-2 and TRBV6-3 among them. Associated with cytomegalovirus, according to the listing, were some 180 TCR beta chains.

The PCR ran on 60 Vbeta and 13 Jbeta primers. Produced via immunoSEQ multiplex PCR; TCRdb's table is partial and in-frame only. Of approximately 180,000 clones in the sample, about 90% are singletons; the top ten hold around 0.21%. This clone occurred a few times. Its matching antigen is unknown. There are 16 residues in the CDR3. V dropped 7 bases and J dropped 1 base, with 22 bases sitting between them. Germline lookup yields CDR1 GTSNPN and CDR2 SVGIG (reference sequence). This chain connects TRBV30 to TRBJ1-1; D ambiguous. This receptor was obtained from a girl under three years old in good health and CMV-seronegative. The sample taken for sequencing was PBMCs. CDR3 DNA: TGTGCCTCGGAAAATCGTTGGAGAGGGCAGAACACTGAAGCTTTCTTT. As protein: CASENRWRGQNTEAFF.